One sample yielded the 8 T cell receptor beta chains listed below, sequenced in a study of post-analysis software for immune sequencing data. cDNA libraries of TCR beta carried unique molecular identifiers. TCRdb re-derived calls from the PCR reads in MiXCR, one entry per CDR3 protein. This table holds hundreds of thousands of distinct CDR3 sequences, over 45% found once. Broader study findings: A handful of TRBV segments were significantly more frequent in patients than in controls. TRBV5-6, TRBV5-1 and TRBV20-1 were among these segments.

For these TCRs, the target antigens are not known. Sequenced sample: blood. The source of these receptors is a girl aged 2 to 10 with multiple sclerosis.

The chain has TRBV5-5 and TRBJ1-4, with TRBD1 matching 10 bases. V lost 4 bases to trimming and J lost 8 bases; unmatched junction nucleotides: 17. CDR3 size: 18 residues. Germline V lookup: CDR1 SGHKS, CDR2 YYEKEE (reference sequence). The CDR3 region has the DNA TGTGCCAGCAGCCACCGGGACAGGGGAGAAGGAGAGGGGGAAAAACTGTTTTTT. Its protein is CASSHRDRGEGEGEKLFF.

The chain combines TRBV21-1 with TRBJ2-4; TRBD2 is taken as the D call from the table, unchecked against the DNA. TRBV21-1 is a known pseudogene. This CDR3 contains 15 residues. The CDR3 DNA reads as TGTGCCCTTAGGGCCAAAGGACGAGCCAAAAACATTCAGTACTTC. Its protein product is CALRAKGRAKNIQYF.

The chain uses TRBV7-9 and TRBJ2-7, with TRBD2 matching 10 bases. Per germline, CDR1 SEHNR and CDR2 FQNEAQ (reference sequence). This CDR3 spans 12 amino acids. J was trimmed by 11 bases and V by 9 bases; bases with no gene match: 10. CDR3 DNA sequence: TGTGCCAGTAGCGCTAGCGGGGGTGAGGAGTACTTC. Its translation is CASSASGGEEYF.

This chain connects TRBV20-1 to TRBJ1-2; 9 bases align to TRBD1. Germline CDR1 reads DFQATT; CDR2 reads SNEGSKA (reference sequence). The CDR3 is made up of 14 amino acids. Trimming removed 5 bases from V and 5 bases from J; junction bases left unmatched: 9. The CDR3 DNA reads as TGCAGTGCTCCGGTGGACAGGGGATCGTATGGCTACACCTTC. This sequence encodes CSAPVDRGSYGYTF.

The CDR3 loop is CASSFRAGRVIQPQHF. CDR3 bases: TGTGCCAGCAGCTTTCGGGCAGGGCGTGTGATACAGCCCCAGCATTTT. The chain joins TRBV7-8 to TRBJ1-5, with a possible D match to TRBD1 (5 bases). CDR3 length: 16 amino acids. CDR1 SGHVS and CDR2 FQNEAQ come from the germline V gene. Deletions cut 3 bases from V and 7 bases from J, with 19 bases between. Variable domain in full (rest from reference TRBV7-8 and TRBJ1-5): GAGVSQSPRYKVAKRGQDVALRCDPISGHVSLFWYQQALGQGPEFLTYFQNEAQLDKSGLPSDRFFAERPEGSVSTLKIQRTQQEDSAVYLCASSFRAGRVIQPQHFGDGTRLSIL.

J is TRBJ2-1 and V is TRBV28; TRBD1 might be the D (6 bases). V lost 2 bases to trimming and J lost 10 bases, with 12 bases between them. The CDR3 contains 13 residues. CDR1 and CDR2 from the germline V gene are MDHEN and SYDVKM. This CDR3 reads CASSLLQGHEQFF. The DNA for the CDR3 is TGTGCCAGCAGTTTACTGCAGGGGCACGAGCAGTTCTTC.

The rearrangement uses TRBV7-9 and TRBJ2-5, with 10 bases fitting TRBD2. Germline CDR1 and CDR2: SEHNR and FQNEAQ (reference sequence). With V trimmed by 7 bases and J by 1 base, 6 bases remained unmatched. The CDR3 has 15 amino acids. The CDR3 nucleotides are TGTGCCAGCACCGTAGGACTAGCGGTCCAAGAGACCCAGTACTTC. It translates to CASTVGLAVQETQYF.

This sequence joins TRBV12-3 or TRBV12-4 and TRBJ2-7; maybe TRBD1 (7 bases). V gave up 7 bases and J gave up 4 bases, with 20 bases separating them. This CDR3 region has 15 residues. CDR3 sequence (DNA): TGTGCCAGCACCATGGGGGGAAGGGGGCCGTACGAGCAGTACTTC. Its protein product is CASTMGGRGPYEQYF.